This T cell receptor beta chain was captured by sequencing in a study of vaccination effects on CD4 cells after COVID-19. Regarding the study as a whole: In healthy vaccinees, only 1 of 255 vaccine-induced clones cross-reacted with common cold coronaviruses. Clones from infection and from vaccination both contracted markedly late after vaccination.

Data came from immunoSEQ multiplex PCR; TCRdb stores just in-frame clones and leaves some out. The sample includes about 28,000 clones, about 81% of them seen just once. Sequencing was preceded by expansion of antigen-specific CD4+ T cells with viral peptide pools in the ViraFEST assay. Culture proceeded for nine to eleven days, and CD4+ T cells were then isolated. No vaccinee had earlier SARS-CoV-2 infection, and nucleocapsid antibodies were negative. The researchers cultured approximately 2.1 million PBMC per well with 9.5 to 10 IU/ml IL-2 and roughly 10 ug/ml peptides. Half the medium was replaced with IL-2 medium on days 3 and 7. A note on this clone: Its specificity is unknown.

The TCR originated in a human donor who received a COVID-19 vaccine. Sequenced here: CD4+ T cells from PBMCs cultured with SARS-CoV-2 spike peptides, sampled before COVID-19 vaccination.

CDR3 sequence reads: CASSQVPGRGSPSGNTIYF. CDR3 coding DNA: TGTGCCAGCAGCCAAGTCCCGGGACGGGGTTCCCCTTCTGGAAACACCATATATTTT. J is TRBJ1-3 and V is TRBV14; maybe TRBD1 (5 bases). The germline gives CDR1 SGHDN, CDR2 FVKESK. The CDR3 has 19 amino acids. The V end lost 1 base, the J end lost 1 base, and 20 bases lay between the germline ends.